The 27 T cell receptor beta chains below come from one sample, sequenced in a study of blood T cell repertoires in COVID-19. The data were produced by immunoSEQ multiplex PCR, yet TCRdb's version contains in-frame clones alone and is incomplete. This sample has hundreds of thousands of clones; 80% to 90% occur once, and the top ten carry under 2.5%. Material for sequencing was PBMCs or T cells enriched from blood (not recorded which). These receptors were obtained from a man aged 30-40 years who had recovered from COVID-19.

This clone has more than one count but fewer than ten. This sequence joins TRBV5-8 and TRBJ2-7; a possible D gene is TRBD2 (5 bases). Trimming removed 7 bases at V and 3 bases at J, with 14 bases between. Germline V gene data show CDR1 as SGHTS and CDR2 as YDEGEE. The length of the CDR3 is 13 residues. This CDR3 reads CASGKRENYEQYF. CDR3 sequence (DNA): TGTGCCAGCGGAAAAAGGGAGAACTACGAGCAGTACTTC.

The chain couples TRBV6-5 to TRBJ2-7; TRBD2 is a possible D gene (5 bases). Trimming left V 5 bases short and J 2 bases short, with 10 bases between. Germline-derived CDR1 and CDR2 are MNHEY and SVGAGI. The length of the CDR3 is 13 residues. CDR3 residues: CASSRTETYEQYF. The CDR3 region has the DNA TGTGCCAGCAGTCGGACTGAAACCTACGAGCAGTACTTC.

The CDR3 DNA is TGTGCCAGCAGCGGGACAGGCTCCTACAATGAGCAGTTCTTC. This encodes CASSGTGSYNEQFF. The V and J genes are TRBV5-6 and TRBJ2-1; 8 nucleotides match TRBD1. There are 14 residues in the CDR3. The V and J ends lost 4 bases and 0 bases, in that order; junction bases with no gene match: 0. The germline V gene encodes CDR1 SGHDT and CDR2 YYEEEE.

The CDR3 DNA reads as TGTGCCAGCAGCTCCAGGCCCGGGGGGGAAGAGACCCAGTACTTC. As protein: CASSSRPGGEETQYF. This sequence joins TRBV6-4 and TRBJ2-5; the match to TRBD2 covers 8 bases. The germline gives CDR1 MRHNA, CDR2 SNTAGT. The CDR3 spans 15 residues. V was pared by 6 bases and J by 3 bases, with 9 bases of the junction left unmatched.

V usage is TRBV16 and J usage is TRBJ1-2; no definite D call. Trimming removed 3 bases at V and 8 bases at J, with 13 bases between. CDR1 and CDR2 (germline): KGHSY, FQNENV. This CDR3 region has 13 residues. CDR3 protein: CASSQYGLRGYTF. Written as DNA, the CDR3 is TGTGCCAGCAGCCAGTATGGGCTTCGGGGCTACACCTTC.

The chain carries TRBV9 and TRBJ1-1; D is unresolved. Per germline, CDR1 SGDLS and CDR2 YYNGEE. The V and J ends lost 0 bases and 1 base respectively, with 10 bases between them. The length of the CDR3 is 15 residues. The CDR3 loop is CASSVGRTENTEAFF. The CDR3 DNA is TGTGCCAGCAGCGTAGGACGCACAGAGAACACTGAAGCTTTCTTT.

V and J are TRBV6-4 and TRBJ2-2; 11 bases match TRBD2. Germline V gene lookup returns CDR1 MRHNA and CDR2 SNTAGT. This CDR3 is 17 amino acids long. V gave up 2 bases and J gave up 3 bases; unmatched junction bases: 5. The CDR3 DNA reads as TGTGCCAGCAGTGACACGCGACTAGCGGGGCACACCGGGGAGCTGTTTTTT. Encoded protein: CASSDTRLAGHTGELFF.

The CDR3 sequence is CASSPRDRAVWAEAFF. DNA for the CDR3: TGTGCCAGTAGTCCAAGGGACAGGGCCGTTTGGGCTGAAGCTTTCTTT. This sequence joins TRBV19 and TRBJ1-1; 9 nucleotides align to TRBD1. The CDR3 covers 16 residues. CDR1 LNHDA and CDR2 SQIVND come from the germline V gene (reference sequence). V trimming: 5 bases; J trimming: 6 bases; junction bases outside the gene matches: 13.

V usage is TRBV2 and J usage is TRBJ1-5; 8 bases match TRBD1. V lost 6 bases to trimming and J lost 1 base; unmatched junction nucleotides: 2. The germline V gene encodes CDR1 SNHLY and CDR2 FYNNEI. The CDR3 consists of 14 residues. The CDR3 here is CASRWTGSNQPQHF. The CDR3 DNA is TGTGCCAGCAGGTGGACAGGGAGCAATCAGCCCCAGCATTTT.

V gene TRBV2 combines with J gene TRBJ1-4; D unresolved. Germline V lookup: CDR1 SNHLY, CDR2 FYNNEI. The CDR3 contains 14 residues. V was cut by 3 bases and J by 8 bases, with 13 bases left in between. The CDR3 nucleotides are TGTGCCAGCAGTGATGGGCAGGCCAAGGAAAAACTGTTTTTT. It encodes CASSDGQAKEKLFF.

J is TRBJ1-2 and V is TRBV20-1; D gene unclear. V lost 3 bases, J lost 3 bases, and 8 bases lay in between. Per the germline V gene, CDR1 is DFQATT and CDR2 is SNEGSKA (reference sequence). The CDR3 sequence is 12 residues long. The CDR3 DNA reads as TGCAGTGCTAGTTGGGAGGACTATGGCTACACCTTC. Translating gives CSASWEDYGYTF.

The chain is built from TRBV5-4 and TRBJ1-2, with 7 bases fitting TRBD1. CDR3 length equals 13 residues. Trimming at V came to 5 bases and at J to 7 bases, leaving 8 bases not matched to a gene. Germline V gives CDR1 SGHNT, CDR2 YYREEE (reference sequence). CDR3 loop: CASRLEGASGYTF. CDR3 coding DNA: TGTGCCAGCAGACTTGAGGGGGCGTCTGGCTACACCTTC.

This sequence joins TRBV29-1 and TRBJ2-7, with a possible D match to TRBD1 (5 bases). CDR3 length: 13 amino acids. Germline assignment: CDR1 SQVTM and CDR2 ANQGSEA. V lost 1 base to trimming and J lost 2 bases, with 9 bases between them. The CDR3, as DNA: TGCAGCGTTGAAGCAGGGTGGGCCTACGAGCAGTACTTC. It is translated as CSVEAGWAYEQYF.

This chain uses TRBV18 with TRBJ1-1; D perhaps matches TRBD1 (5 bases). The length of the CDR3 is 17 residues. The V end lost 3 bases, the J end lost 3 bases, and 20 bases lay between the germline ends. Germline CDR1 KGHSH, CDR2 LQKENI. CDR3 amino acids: CASSPVGQGLLDTEAFF. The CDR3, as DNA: TGTGCCAGCTCACCGGTGGGGCAGGGATTATTGGACACTGAAGCTTTCTTT.

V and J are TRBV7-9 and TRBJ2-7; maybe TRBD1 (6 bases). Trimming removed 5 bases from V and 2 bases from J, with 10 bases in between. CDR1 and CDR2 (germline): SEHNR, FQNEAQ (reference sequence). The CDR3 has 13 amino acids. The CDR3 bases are TGTGCCAGCAGCCTTACAGGGCCCTACGAGCAGTACTTC. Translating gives CASSLTGPYEQYF.

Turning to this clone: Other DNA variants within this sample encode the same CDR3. CDR3 residues: CASRTDSTSGNTIYF. DNA for the CDR3: TGCGCCAGCAGAACGGACAGTACTTCTGGAAACACCATATATTTT. J is TRBJ1-3 and V is TRBV5-1; perhaps TRBD1 as D (6 bases). Trimming took 5 bases from V and 1 from J, leaving 13 bases between them. This CDR3 is built from 15 residues. Germline assignment: CDR1 SGHRS and CDR2 YFSETQ.

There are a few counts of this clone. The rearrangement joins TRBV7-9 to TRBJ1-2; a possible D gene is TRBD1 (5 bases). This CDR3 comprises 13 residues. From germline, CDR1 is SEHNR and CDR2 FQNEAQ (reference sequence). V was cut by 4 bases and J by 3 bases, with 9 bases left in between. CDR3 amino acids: CASSSSGYYGYTF. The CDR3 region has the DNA TGTGCCAGCAGCTCATCAGGGTACTATGGCTACACCTTC.

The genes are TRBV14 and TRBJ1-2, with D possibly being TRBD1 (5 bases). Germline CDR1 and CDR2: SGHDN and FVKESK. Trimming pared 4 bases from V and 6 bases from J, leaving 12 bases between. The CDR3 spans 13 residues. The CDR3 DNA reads TGTGCCAGCAGCCCCGGCGAAGGGGATGGCTACACCTTC. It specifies CASSPGEGDGYTF.

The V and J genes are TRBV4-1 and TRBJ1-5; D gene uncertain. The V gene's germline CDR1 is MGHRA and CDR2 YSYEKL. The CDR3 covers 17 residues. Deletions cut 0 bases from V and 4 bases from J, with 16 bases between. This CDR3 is CASSQDLQKTKNQPQHF. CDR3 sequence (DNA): TGCGCCAGCAGCCAAGATTTGCAGAAAACAAAAAATCAGCCCCAGCATTTT.

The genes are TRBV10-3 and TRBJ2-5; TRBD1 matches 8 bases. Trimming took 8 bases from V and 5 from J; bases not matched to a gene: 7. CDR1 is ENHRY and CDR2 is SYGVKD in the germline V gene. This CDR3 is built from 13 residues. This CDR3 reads CAIARGRQETQYF. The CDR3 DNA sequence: TGTGCCATCGCCAGGGGGCGACAGGAGACCCAGTACTTC.

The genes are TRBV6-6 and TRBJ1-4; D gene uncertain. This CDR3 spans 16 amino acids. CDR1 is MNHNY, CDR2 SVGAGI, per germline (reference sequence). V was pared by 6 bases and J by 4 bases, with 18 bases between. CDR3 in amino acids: CASSPPAVRGNEKLFF. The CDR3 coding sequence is TGTGCCAGCAGCCCCCCCGCGGTCCGCGGTAATGAAAAACTGTTTTTT.

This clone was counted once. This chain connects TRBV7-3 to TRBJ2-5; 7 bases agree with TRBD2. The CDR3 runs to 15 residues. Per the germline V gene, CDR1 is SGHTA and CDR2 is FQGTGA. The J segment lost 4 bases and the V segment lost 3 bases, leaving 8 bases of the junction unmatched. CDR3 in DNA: TGTGCCAGCAGCTTCCAAGGCGGGGGATCAGAGACCCAGTACTTC. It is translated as CASSFQGGGSETQYF.

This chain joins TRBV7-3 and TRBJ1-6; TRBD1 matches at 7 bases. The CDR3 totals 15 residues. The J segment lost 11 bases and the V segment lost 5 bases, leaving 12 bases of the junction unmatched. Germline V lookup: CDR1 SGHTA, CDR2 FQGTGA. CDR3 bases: TGTGCCAGCAGCCCCTCTGGAGGGGGCGGCACACCCCTCCACTTT. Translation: CASSPSGGGGTPLHF.

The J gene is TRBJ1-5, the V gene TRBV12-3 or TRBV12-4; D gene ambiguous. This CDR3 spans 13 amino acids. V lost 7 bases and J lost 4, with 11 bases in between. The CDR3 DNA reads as TGTGCCAGCACCCTTGGCGGAAATCAGCCCCAGCATTTT. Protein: CASTLGGNQPQHF.

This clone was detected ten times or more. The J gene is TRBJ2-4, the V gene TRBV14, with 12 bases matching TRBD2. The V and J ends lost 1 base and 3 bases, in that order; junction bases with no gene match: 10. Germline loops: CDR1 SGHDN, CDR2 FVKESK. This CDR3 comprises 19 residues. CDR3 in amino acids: CASSQALAGGPVVKNIQYF. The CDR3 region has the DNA TGTGCCAGCAGCCAAGCTCTAGCGGGGGGGCCGGTTGTCAAAAACATTCAGTACTTC.

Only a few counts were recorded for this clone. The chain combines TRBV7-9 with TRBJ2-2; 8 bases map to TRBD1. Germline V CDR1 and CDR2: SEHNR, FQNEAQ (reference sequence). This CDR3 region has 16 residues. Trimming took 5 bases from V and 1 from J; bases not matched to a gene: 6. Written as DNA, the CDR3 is TGTGCCAGCAGCCCAGGGGGCCAAAGGAACACCGGGGAGCTGTTTTTT. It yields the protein CASSPGGQRNTGELFF. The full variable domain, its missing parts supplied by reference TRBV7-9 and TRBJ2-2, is DTGVSQNPRHKITKRGQNVTFRCDPISEHNRLYWYRQTLGQGPEFLTYFQNEAQLEKSRLLSDRFSAERPKGSFSTLEIQRTEQGDSAMYLCASSPGGQRNTGELFFGEGSRLTVL.

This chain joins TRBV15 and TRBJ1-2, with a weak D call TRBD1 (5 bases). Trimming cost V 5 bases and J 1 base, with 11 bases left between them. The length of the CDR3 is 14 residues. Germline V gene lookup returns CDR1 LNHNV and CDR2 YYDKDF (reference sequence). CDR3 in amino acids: CATSSNRRNYGYTF. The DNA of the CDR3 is TGTGCCACCAGCTCCAACAGGCGTAACTATGGCTACACCTTC.